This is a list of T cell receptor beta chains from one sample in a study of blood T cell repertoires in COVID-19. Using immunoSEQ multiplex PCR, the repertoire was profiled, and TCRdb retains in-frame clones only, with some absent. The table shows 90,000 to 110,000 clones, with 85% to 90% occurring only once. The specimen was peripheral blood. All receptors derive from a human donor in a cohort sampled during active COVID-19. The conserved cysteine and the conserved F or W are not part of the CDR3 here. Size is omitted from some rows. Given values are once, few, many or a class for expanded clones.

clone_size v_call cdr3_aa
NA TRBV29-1 SVAYGGVYNEQF
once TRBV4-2 ASSHNSGGAETQY
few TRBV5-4 ASSPTTGDTDTQY
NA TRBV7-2 ASIHLRGTDTQY
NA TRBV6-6 ASSPQETQY
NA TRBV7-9 ARGTGNGRQPQH
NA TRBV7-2 ASSSHPSGLAGGPVEQY
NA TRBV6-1 ASSDPRDRGHVEQF
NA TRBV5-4 ASSLTGGTEAF
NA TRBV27 ASRGYEKLF
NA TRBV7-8 ASSSRRDWGNYEQY
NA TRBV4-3 ASSQEAGGGEQY
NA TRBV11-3 ASSLEARGQGRGEQY
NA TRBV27 ASSEGTGGEQY
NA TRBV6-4 ASSGDSGGASEQF
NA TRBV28 ASSPPGTLAKNIQY
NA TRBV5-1 ASSLSGGQSYNSPLH
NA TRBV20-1 SASGSTGGSPLH
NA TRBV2 ASSKRAGGLKTQY
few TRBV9 ASSAGGSVLNTEAF
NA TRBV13 ASSTKDRGLHEQY
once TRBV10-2 ASSHRTSGGDNEQF
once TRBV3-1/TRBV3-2 ASSQGTSGKISYNEQF
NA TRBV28 ASTQWQGPYEQY
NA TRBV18 ASSPGDTLSGANVLT
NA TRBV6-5 ASSTLGRVDGYT
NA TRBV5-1 ASSPYPPGQGYEQY
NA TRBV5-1 ASSKILRDTQY
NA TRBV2 ASSPKRGNTEAF
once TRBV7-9 ASSLLTGELF
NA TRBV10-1 ASSESPVNRGHETQY
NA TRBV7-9 ASSSPGTGKNGELF
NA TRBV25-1 ASSEWDSQETQY
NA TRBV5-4 ASSLGRGRATEAF
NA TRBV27 ASSHDRNAIQY
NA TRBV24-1 ATSRGTGINYGYT
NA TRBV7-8 ASSSFTEAF
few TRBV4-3 ASSFRGGAEAF
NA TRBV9 ASSVVPGGGSEQY
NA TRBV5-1 ASSLQATGERNEAF
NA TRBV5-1 ASSAAGNTEAF
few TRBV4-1 ASSTRGGGNTEAF
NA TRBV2 ASSGAASTYEQY
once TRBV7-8 ASSPPGLAVSYEQY
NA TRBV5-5 ASSFFNQGEQF
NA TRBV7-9 ASSWGQGNEKLF
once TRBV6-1 ASSEWGHNEQF
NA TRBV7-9 ASSFRVSYNSPLH
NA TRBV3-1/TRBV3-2 ASSQDVSTEAF
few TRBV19 ASSSQGTGSYNEQF
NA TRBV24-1 ATSESQGADYT
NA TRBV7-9 ASTPTGGAGEKLF